This is a list of T cell receptor beta chains from one sample in a study of read filtering for tumor transcriptome and immune sequencing. TCRdb fed the reads into MiXCR, producing one record per CDR3 protein. The data contain roughly 35,000 distinct CDR3 sequences, approximately 14% of them singletons. The material sequenced was a population of CD138-negative cells sorted from bone marrow. These receptors were collected from a donor aged 40 or over with multiple myeloma. Both conserved end residues are part of each CDR3. A D gene is named only where the DNA matches it firmly. Clone size is not always given. Where it is, it says once, few, many or a class for expanded clones.

18	many	.	TRBV4-3	TRBJ2-1	TGCGCCAGCAGCCAAGGGCCGGTGTGGCAGGGATATAACAATGAGCAGTTCTTC	CASSQGPVWQGYNNEQFF
15	.	.	TRBV29-1	TRBJ2-2	TGCAGCGTTCAACAGGGTAGGCCGAACACCGGGGAGCTGTTTTTT	CSVQQGRPNTGELFF
16	many	.	TRBV11-2	TRBJ2-1	TGTGCCAGCAGCTTGGGCCCGGGACAATTCTCCAATGAGCAGTTCTTC	CASSLGPGQFSNEQFF
12	many	.	TRBV20-1	TRBJ1-2	TGCAGTGCGGGCCAGATTAACTATGGCTACACCTTC	CSAGQINYGYTF
13	many	.	TRBV7-8	TRBJ2-5	TGTGCCAGCAGCTTATTGGGGGGCCGGACCCAGTACTTC	CASSLLGGRTQYF
11	many	.	TRBV12-3/TRBV12-4	TRBJ2-7	TGTGCCTACCTCGGGGGCAACGAGCAGTACTTC	CAYLGGNEQYF
15	many	.	TRBV7-9	TRBJ1-1	TGTGCCAGCAGCCCAGATGGGGACGGCAACACTGAAGCTTTCTTT	CASSPDGDGNTEAFF
14	few	.	TRBV6-4	TRBJ2-3	TGTGCCAGCAGTGACAGCGGGAGCACAGATACGCAGTATTTT	CASSDSGSTDTQYF
15	.	TRBD2	TRBV4-3	TRBJ2-7	TGCGCCAGCAGCCAGGGACTAGCGGGAGTTGGGGGGCAGTACTTC	CASSQGLAGVGGQYF
17	.	.	TRBV2	TRBJ2-1	TGTGCCAGCAGCGAAGAACCTAGCTGGAGCCTCTACAATGAGCAGTTTTTC	CASSEEPSWSLYNEQFF
15	many	TRBD2	TRBV6-6	TRBJ2-7	TGTGCCAGCATTCCCGGACTAGCGGGAGTCTACGAGCAGTACTTC	CASIPGLAGVYEQYF
12	many	.	TRBV12-3/TRBV12-4	TRBJ2-1	TGTGCCAGCAGTTTAGGGCAGGGTGAGCAGTTCTTC	CASSLGQGEQFF
13	many	TRBD1	TRBV4-3	TRBJ2-3	TGCGCCAGCAGCACAGGGGGTACAGATACGCAGTATTTT	CASSTGGTDTQYF
15	many	TRBD1	TRBV6-2/TRBV6-3	TRBJ1-1	TGTGCCAGCAGTTACGGGCAGGGGGTTGTCACTGAAGCTTTCTTT	CASSYGQGVVTEAFF
14	medium-sized	.	TRBV10-3	TRBJ2-1	TGTGCCATCAGTGAGGCCTACCGGGGAGATGAGCAGTTCTTC	CAISEAYRGDEQFF
13	many	.	TRBV25-1	TRBJ2-5	TGTGCCACAAGCAATAGGGGCTGGGGGACCCAGTACTTC	CATSNRGWGTQYF
11	.	TRBD1	TRBV27	TRBJ1-1	TGTGCCAGCGACAGGGAAACTAAAGCCTTCTTT	CASDRETKAFF
13	.	.	TRBV3-1	TRBJ2-1	TGTGCCAGCAGCCAAAGAGCGAGCAATGAGCAGTTCTTC	CASSQRASNEQFF
18	many	.	TRBV7-2	TRBJ2-1	TGTGCCAGCAGCCATCAGGGCGACAGCGGACTCACCTACAATGAGCAGTTCTTC	CASSHQGDSGLTYNEQFF
16	.	.	TRBV12-3/TRBV12-4	TRBJ2-7	TGTGCCAGCAGTTTAGCGGGCAGGGGAAGCTCCTACGAGCAGTACTTC	CASSLAGRGSSYEQYF
12	many	.	TRBV20-1	TRBJ2-7	TGCAGTGCTGCAAGGCTCCATTACGAGCAGTACTTC	CSAARLHYEQYF
17	.	TRBD2	TRBV28	TRBJ2-7	TGTGCCAGCAGTTCTCAGGGACTAGAAAGAGGGCCCTACGAGCAGTACTTC	CASSSQGLERGPYEQYF
17	many	.	TRBV5-1	TRBJ1-3	TGCGCCAGCAGCTTGACCAGCGGGACCTCTTCTGGAAACACCATATATTTT	CASSLTSGTSSGNTIYF
13	many	.	TRBV20-1	TRBJ2-5	TGCAGCCCCGTATCTACCCGCCAAGAGACCCAGTACTTC	CSPVSTRQETQYF
12	many	.	TRBV11-2	TRBJ2-1	TGTGCCAGCAGCAGGGCTTTGAATGAGCAGTTCTTC	CASSRALNEQFF
14	few	TRBD1	TRBV27	TRBJ2-1	TGTGCCAGCAGTCCACAGGGGTCCTACAATGAGCAGTTCTTC	CASSPQGSYNEQFF
17	many	TRBD1	TRBV11-1	TRBJ2-4	TGTGCCAGCAGCCTAAGGACAGGGATGGTGACCAAAAACATTCAGTACTTC	CASSLRTGMVTKNIQYF
13	many	.	TRBV28	TRBJ2-1	TGTGCCAGCAGTCTCCCCTCAGTTTTTGAGCAGTTCTTC	CASSLPSVFEQFF
17	many	TRBD2	TRBV4-1	TRBJ2-1	TGCGCCAGCAGCCGTATAAGCGGGAGTGAATTGTACAATGAGCAGTTCTTC	CASSRISGSELYNEQFF
12	many	.	TRBV29-1	TRBJ2-2	TGCAGCGTAGATAGGAACACCGGGGAGCTGTTTTTT	CSVDRNTGELFF
17	.	.	TRBV20-1	TRBJ1-1	TGCAGTGCTAGAGATAGCGGCCTGAGGCCGATAAACACAGAAGCTTCCTTT	CSARDSGLRPINTEASF
12	many	.	TRBV6-1	TRBJ2-2	TGTGCCAGCAGAGTGAAGACTACACTGTTGGTTTTT	CASRVKTTLLVF
16	.	.	TRBV20-1	TRBJ2-7	TGCAGTGCTAGCCGCATCGGGACCTGGGGCGGGCACGAGCAGTACTTC	CSASRIGTWGGHEQYF
15	many	TRBD1	TRBV7-8	TRBJ1-5	TGTGCCAGCAGCTTAGTACCAGGGGGGAATCAGCCCCAGCATTTT	CASSLVPGGNQPQHF
14	many	.	TRBV20-1	TRBJ2-5	TGCAGTGCTAGAGGGTATGGGGCAGGAGAGACCCAGTACTTC	CSARGYGAGETQYF
16	medium-sized	.	TRBV5-1	TRBJ2-1	TGCGCCAGCAGCCGGCGCGGGGAAACGTGGGACAATGAGCAGTTCTTC	CASSRRGETWDNEQFF
11	many	TRBD2	TRBV29-1	TRBJ2-3	TGCAGCGTTGATGGCGGGAGTGCGCAGTATTTT	CSVDGGSAQYF
14	few	TRBD2	TRBV24-1	TRBJ2-3	TGTGCCACCAGTGGGAGCGGGAGCCCAGATACGCAGTATTTT	CATSGSGSPDTQYF
13	many	TRBD2	TRBV28	TRBJ2-7	TGTGCCAGCATCGCGGGAGGGATCCACGAGCAGTACTTC	CASIAGGIHEQYF
11	many	.	TRBV10-3	TRBJ2-7	TGTGCCATCATTGTCACCTACGAGCAGTACTTC	CAIIVTYEQYF
15	many	TRBD2	TRBV7-3	TRBJ2-7	TGTGCCAGCAGCCTTACTAGCGGGGGAGGCTACGAGCAGTACTTC	CASSLTSGGGYEQYF
14	many	.	TRBV7-8	TRBJ2-1	TGTGCCAGCAGCTTAAATCTAGCCTACAATGAGCAGTTCTTC	CASSLNLAYNEQFF
14	many	.	TRBV19	TRBJ2-5	TGTGCCAGTAGCAGGGACTCGACCCAAGAGACCCAGTACTTC	CASSRDSTQETQYF
16	many	TRBD2	TRBV3-1	TRBJ2-5	TGTGCCAGCAGCCAAGACGGCACGGGAGGAGGAGAGACCCAGTACTTC	CASSQDGTGGGETQYF
15	many	TRBD2	TRBV12-3/TRBV12-4	TRBJ2-3	TGTGCCAGCAGTTTGACTAGCGGGAGGACAGATACGCAGTATTTT	CASSLTSGRTDTQYF
19	many	.	TRBV21-1	TRBJ2-1	TGTGCCAGCAGCAAAGCGCGACTAGCGGGAGGGAGTTACTACAATGAGCAGTTCTTC	CASSKARLAGGSYYNEQFF
16	many	.	TRBV20-1	TRBJ2-7	TGCAGTGCTAGAGCTCTGAATAGTGACGGGGGAAGGGCGCAGTACTTC	CSARALNSDGGRAQYF
14	many	.	TRBV4-3	TRBJ2-2	TGCGCCAGCAGCCAAGAGTACCCCACCGGGGAGCTGTTTTTT	CASSQEYPTGELFF
13	many	TRBD2	TRBV19	TRBJ2-1	TGTGCCAGTAGTATGGGACTAGGGGATGAGCAGTTCTTC	CASSMGLGDEQFF
20	many	TRBD2	TRBV7-2	TRBJ2-1	TGTGCCAGCAGCCAGGGACTAGCGGCAGCGCCATTGAGCTCCTACAATGAGCAGTTCTTC	CASSQGLAAAPLSSYNEQFF
18	many	.	TRBV5-1	TRBJ2-1	TGCGCCAGCAGCTTGAGGGACTTAGTGACCCCAAATTACAATGAGCAGTTCTTC	CASSLRDLVTPNYNEQFF
13	many	TRBD1	TRBV20-1	TRBJ2-1	TGCAGTGCTGACCAGACAGGGGGCGGTGAGCAGTTCTTC	CSADQTGGGEQFF
15	many	TRBD2	TRBV4-2	TRBJ2-7	TGTGCCAGCAGCCATACCGCTAGCGGGAGCTACGAGCAGTACTTC	CASSHTASGSYEQYF
18	few	TRBD2	TRBV4-3	TRBJ2-2	TGCGCCAGCAGCCAAGATACACTAGCGGGAGTGTACACCGGGGAGCTGTTTTTT	CASSQDTLAGVYTGELFF
13	many	.	TRBV11-2	TRBJ2-2	TGTGCCAGCAGCTTAGAGCCCACCGGGGAGCTGTTTTTT	CASSLEPTGELFF